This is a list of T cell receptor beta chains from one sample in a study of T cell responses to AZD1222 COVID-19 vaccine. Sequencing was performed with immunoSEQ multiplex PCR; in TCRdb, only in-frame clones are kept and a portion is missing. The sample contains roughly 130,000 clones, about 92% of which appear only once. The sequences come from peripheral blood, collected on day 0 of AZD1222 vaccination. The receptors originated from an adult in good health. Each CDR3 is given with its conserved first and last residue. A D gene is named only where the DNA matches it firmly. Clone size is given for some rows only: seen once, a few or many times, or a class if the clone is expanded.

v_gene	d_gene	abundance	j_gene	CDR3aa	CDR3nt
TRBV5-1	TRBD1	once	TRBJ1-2	CASSPETGLGYTF	TGCGCCAGCAGCCCAGAGACAGGGCTTGGCTACACCTTC
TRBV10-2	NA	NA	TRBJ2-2	CATAIFGDTGELFF	TGCGCCACGGCAATCTTTGGGGACACCGGGGAGCTGTTTTTT
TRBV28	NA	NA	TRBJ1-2	CASRTVRDGVYGYTF	TGTGCCAGCAGGACGGTTCGGGACGGAGTCTATGGCTACACCTTC
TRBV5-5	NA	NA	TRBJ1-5	CASSLEGRTWSQPQHF	TGTGCCAGCAGCTTGGAAGGCAGAACGTGGAGTCAGCCCCAGCATTTT
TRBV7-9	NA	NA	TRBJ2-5	CASNSRTGPQETQYF	TGTGCCAGCAACTCCCGAACGGGCCCCCAAGAGACCCAGTACTTC
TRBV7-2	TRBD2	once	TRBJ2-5	CASSTSGMQETQYF	TGTGCCAGCAGCACCAGCGGGATGCAAGAGACCCAGTACTTC
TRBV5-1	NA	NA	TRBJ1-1	CASSLGLTFGAFF	TGCGCCAGCAGCTTGGGTCTGACATTTGGAGCTTTCTTT
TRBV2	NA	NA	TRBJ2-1	CASSFGTPNYNEQFF	TGTGCCAGCAGTTTCGGGACGCCGAACTACAATGAGCAGTTCTTC
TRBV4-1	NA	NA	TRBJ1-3	CASSQGHPIGTIYF	TGCGCCAGCAGCCAAGGTCACCCCATAGGGACCATATATTTT
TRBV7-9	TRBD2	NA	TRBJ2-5	CASSPPGGETQYF	TGTGCCAGCAGCCCGCCGGGGGGGGAGACCCAGTACTTC
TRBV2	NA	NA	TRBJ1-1	CASLSWSEAFF	TGTGCCAGCTTAAGCTGGAGTGAAGCTTTCTTT
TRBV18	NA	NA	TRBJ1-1	CASSPKIESRDRSNYGNTEAFF	TGTGCCAGCTCACCTAAAATAGAGAGTCGGGACCGCTCCAATTACGGGAACACTGAAGCTTTCTTT
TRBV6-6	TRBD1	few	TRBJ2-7	CASSRQGTGHEQYF	TGTGCCAGCAGTCGACAGGGTACTGGGCACGAGCAGTACTTC
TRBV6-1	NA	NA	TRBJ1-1	CASSEAPLPAAFF	TGTGCCAGCAGTGAAGCGCCCCTACCGGCAGCTTTCTTT
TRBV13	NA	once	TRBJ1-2	CASSSVQTRYGYTF	TGTGCCAGCAGCTCGGTACAAACCCGCTATGGCTACACCTTC
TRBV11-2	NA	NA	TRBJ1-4	CASSLDATNEKLFF	TGTGCCAGCAGCTTAGATGCCACTAATGAAAAACTGTTTTTT
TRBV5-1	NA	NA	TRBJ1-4	CASSLDWDGNEKLFF	TGCGCCAGCAGCTTGGACTGGGACGGTAATGAAAAACTGTTTTTT
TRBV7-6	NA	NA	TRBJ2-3	CASSSWSGQSTDTQYF	TGTGCCAGCAGCTCCTGGTCGGGACAAAGCACAGATACGCAGTATTTT
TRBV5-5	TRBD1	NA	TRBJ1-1	CASRWGQGNTEAFF	TGTGCCAGCCGTTGGGGACAGGGGAACACTGAAGCTTTCTTT
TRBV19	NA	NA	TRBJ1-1	CASREGWPGTNTEAFF	TGTGCCAGTAGGGAAGGGTGGCCAGGTACGAACACTGAAGCTTTCTTT
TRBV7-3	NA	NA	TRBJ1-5	CASSLTGGFNQPQHF	TGTGCCAGCAGCTTAACGGGCGGGTTCAATCAGCCCCAGCATTTT
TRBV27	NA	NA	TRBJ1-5	CASSLSTPDNGQPQHF	TGTGCCAGCAGTTTATCCACCCCGGACAATGGTCAGCCCCAGCATTTT
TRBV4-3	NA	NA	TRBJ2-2	CASSQDGPEVTNTGELFF	TGCGCCAGCAGCCAAGATGGGCCCGAGGTTACGAACACCGGGGAGCTGTTTTTT
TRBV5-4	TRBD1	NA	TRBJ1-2	CASSSPDRVYGYTF	TGTGCCAGCAGCTCACCGGACAGGGTTTATGGCTACACCTTC
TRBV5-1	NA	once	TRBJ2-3	CASSLGTQQDTQYF	TGCGCCAGCAGCTTAGGGACACAACAAGATACGCAGTATTTT
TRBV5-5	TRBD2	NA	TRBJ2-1	CASSLTSGGYNEQFF	TGTGCCAGCAGCTTGACTAGCGGGGGTTACAATGAGCAGTTCTTC
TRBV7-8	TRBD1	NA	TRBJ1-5	CASSLAGTVNYQPQHF	TGTGCCAGCAGCTTAGCCGGGACAGTCAACTATCAGCCCCAGCATTTT
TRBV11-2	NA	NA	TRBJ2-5	CASSLGRETQYF	TGTGCCAGCAGCCTGGGACGAGAGACCCAGTACTTC
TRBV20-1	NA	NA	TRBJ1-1	CSASDAVRENTEAFF	TGCAGTGCTAGTGACGCGGTCAGGGAGAACACTGAAGCTTTCTTT